This T cell receptor (beta chain) was captured in a study of graft-versus-host responses after intestinal transplantation. Method: immunoSEQ multiplex PCR; TCRdb's copy keeps in-frame clones and lacks some. The sample includes some 100,000 clones, less than 95% of them seen just once. The CDR3 sequence is 14 residues long. CDR1 is SGHTA, CDR2 FQGTGA, per germline. Trimming shortened V by 6 bases and J by 7 bases, and 19 bases separated the two germline ends. Concerning this clone: What it binds is not known.

The gene calls are TRBV7-3 and TRBJ2-7, with D possibly matching TRBD1 (5 bases). The receptor comes from a human donor who was the organ donor for an intestinal transplant. Sequences were derived from unstimulated CD8+ T cells sorted from spleen or lymph node cells, sampled before transplant. The DNA for the CDR3 is TGTGCCAGCAGATTGTTAGGGGTACCTACGGAGCAGTACTTC. Translation gives CASRLLGVPTEQYF.